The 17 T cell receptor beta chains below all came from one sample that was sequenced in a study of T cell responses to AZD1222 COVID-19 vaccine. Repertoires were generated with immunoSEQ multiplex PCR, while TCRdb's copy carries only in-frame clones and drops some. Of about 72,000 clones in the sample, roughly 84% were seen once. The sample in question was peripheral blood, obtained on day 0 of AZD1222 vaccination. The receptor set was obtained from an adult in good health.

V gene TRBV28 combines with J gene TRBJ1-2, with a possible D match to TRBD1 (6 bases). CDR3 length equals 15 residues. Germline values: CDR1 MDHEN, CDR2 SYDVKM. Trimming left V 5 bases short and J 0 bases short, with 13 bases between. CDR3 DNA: TGTGCCAGCAGTACCTCGGGGGGGCCTAACTATGGCTACACCTTC. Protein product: CASSTSGGPNYGYTF.

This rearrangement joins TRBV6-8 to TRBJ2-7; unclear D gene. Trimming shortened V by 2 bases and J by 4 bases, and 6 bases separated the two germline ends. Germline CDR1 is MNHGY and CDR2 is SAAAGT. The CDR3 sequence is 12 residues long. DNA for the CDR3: TGTGCCAGCAGTTACGACATGTACGAGCAGTACTTC. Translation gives CASSYDMYEQYF.

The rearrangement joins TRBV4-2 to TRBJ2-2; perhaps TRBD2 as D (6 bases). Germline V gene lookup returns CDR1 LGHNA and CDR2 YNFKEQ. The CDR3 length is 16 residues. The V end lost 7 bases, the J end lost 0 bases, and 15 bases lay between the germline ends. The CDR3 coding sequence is TGTGCCAGCACGATCGGAGGGGACCCGAACACCGGGGAGCTGTTTTTT. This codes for CASTIGGDPNTGELFF.

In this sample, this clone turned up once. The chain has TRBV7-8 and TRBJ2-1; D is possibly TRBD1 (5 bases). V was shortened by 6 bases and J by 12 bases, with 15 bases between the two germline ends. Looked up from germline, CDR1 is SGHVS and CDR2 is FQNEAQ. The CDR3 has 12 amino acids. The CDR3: CASSSARARQFF. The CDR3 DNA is TGTGCCAGCAGTTCTGCCAGGGCGCGGCAGTTCTTC.

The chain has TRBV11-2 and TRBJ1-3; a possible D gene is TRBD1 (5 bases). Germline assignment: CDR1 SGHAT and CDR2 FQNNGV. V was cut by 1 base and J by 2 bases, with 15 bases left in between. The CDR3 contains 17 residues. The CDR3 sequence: CASSLGRGTLAGNTIYF. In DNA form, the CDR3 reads TGTGCCAGCAGCTTAGGGAGGGGCACCCTGGCTGGAAACACCATATATTTT.

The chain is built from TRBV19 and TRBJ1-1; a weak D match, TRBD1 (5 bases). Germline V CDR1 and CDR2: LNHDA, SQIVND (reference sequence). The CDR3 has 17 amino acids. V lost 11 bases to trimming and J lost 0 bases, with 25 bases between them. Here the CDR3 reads CADNREKTTAMNTEAFF. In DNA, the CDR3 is TGTGCCGATAATAGGGAGAAAACGACAGCCATGAACACTGAAGCTTTCTTT.

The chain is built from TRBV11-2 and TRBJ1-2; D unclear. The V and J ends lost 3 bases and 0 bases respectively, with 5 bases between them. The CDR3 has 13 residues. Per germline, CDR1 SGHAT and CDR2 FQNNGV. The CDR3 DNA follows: TGTGCCAGCAGCTTGCCGGCTAACTATGGCTACACCTTC. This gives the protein CASSLPANYGYTF.

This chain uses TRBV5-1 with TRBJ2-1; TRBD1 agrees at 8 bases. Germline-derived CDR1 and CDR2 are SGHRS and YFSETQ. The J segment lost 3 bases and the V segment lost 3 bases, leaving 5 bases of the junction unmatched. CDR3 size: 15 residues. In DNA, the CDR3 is TGCGCCAGCAGCTCGGGACAGGTTATCTACAATGAGCAGTTCTTC. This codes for CASSSGQVIYNEQFF.

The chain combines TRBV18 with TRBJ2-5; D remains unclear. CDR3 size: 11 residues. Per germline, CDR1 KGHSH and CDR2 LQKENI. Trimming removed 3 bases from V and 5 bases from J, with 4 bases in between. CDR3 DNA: TGTGCCAGCTCACCGGAGGAGACCCAGTACTTC. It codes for CASSPEETQYF.

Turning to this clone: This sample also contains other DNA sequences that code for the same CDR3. The CDR3 bases are TGCAGCGTTGAAGAGGACGGCTATGGCTACACCTTC. Translating gives CSVEEDGYGYTF. This chain links TRBV29-1 with TRBJ1-2; D is ambiguous. The V gene lost 0 bases and the J gene lost 4 bases, with 6 bases spanning the gap. Germline V gives CDR1 SQVTM, CDR2 ANQGSEA. This CDR3 comprises 12 residues. The full variable domain, rest sourced from reference TRBV29-1 and TRBJ1-2, is SAVISQKPSRDICQRGTSLTIQCQVDSQVTMMFWYRQQPGQSLTLIATANQGSEATYESGFVIDKFPISRPNLTFSTLTVSNMSPEDSSIYLCSVEEDGYGYTFGSGTRLTVV.

The CDR3 DNA reads TGTGCCAGCTCACTCAGACAGGAGAACACCGGGGAGCTGTTTTTT. This encodes CASSLRQENTGELFF. The chain links TRBV18 to TRBJ2-2, with D possibly being TRBD1 (6 bases). The CDR3 loop spans 15 amino acids. Per germline, CDR1 KGHSH and CDR2 LQKENI. V was shortened by 4 bases and J by 1 base, with 10 bases between the two germline ends.

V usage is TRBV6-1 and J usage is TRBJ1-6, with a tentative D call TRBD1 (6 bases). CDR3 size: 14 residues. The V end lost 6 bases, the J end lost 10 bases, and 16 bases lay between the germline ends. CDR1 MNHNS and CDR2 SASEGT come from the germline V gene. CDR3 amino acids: CASSLRGYYSPLHF. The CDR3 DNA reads TGTGCCAGCAGCCTGAGGGGGTATTACTCACCCCTCCACTTT.

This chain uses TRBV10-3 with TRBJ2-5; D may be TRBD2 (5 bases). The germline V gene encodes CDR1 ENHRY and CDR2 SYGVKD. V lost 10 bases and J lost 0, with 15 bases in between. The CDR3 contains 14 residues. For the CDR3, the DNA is TGTGCCAGCTCGCGGGCCGGGTACCAAGAGACCCAGTACTTC. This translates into CASSRAGYQETQYF.

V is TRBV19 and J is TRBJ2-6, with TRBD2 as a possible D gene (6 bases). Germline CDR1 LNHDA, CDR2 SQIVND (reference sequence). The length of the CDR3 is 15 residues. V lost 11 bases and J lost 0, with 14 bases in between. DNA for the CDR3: TGTGCCGCAGGACGGGGGATCTCTGGGGCCAACGTCCTGACTTTC. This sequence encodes CAAGRGISGANVLTF. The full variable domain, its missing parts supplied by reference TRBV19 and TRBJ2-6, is DGGITQSPKYLFRKEGQNVTLSCEQNLNHDAMYWYRQDPGQGLRLIYYSQIVNDFQKGDIAEGYSVSREKKESFPLTVTSAQKNPTAFYLCAAGRGISGANVLTFGAGSRLTVL.

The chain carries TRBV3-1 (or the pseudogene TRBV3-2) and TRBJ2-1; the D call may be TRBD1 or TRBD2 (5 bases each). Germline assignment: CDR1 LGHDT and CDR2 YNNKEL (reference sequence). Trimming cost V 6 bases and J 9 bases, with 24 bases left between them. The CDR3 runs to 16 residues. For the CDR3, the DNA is TGTGCCAGCAGTTTCGGTCTCGGGGCGGTACGCGGTGAGCAGTTCTTC. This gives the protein CASSFGLGAVRGEQFF.

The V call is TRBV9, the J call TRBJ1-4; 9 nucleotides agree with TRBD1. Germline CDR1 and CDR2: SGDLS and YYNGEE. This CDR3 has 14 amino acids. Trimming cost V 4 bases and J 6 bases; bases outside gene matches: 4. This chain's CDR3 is CASSTTGGHEKLFF. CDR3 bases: TGTGCCAGCAGCACGACAGGGGGTCATGAAAAACTGTTTTTT. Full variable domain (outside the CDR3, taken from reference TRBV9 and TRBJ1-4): DSGVTQTPKHLITATGQRVTLRCSPRSGDLSVYWYQQSLDQGLQFLIQYYNGEERAKGNILERFSAQQFPDLHSELNLSSLELGDSALYFCASSTTGGHEKLFFGSGTQLSVL.

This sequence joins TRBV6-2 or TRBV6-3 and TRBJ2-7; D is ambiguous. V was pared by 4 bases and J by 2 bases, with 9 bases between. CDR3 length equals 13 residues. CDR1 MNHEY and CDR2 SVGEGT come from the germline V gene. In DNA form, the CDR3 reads TGTGCCAGCAGTTCGACGGCCCCCTACGAGCAGTACTTC. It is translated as CASSSTAPYEQYF.